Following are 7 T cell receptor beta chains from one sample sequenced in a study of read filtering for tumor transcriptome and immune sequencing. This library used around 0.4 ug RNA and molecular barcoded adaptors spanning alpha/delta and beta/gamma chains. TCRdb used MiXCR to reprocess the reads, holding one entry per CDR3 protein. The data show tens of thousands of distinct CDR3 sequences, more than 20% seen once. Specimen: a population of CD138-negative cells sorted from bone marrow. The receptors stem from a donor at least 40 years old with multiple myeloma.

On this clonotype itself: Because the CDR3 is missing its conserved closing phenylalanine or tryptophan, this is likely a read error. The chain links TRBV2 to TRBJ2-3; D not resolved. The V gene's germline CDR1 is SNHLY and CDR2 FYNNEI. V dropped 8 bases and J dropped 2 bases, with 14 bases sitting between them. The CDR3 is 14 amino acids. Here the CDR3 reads CASAAGLATDTQYS. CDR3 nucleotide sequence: TGTGCCAGCGCGGCAGGCCTTGCCACAGATACGCAGTATTCT.

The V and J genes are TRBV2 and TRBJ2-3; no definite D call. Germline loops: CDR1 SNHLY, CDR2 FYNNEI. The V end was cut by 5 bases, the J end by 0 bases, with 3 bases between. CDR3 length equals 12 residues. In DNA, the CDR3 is TGTGCCAGCAGTTACAGCACAGATACGCAGTATTTT. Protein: CASSYSTDTQYF.

CDR3 region: CASSTTGVRYGYTF. The CDR3, as DNA: TGTGCCAGCAGTACCACAGGGGTCCGCTATGGCTACACCTTC. V is TRBV7-2 and J is TRBJ1-2; 7 bases are a match to TRBD1. Trimming at V came to 6 bases and at J to 4 bases, leaving 8 bases not matched to a gene. Germline V gene sequence: CDR1 SGHTA, CDR2 FQGNSA. This CDR3 region has 14 residues. Filled out from reference TRBV7-2 and TRBJ1-2, the complete variable domain reads GAGVSQSPSNKVTEKGKDVELRCDPISGHTALYWYRQSLGQGLEFLIYFQGNSAPDKSGLPSDRFSAERTGGSVSTLTIQRTQQEDSAVYLCASSTTGVRYGYTFGSGTRLTVV.

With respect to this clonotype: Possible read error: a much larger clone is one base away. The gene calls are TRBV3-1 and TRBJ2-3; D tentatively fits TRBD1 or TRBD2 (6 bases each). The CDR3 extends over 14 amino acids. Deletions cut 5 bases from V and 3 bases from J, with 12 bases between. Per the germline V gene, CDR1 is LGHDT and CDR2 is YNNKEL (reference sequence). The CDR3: CASSYGGQTDTQYF. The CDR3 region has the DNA TGTGCCAGCAGCTATGGGGGGCAGACAGATACGCAGTATTTT.

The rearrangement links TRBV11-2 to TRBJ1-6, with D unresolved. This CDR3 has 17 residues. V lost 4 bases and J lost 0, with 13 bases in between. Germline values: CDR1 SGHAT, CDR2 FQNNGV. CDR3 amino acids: CASSSRHGDSYNSPLHF. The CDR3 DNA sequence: TGTGCCAGCAGCTCCCGGCACGGCGACTCCTATAATTCACCCCTCCACTTT.

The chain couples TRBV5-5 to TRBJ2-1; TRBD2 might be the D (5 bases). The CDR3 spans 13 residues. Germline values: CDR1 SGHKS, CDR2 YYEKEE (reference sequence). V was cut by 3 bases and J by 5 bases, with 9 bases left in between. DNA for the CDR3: TGTGCCAGCAGCTCTGGACTGGACAATGAGCAGTTCTTC. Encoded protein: CASSSGLDNEQFF.

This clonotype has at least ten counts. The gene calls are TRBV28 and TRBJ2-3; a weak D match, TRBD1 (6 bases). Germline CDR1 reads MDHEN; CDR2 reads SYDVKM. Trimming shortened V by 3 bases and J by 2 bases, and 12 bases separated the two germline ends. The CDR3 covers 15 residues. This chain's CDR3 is CASSLRDTYTDTQYF. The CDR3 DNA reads TGTGCCAGCAGTTTGAGGGACACATACACAGATACGCAGTATTTT. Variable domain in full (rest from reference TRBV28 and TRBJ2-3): DVKVTQSSRYLVKRTGEKVFLECVQDMDHENMFWYRQDPGLGLRLIYFSYDVKMKEKGDIPEGYSVSREKKERFSLILESASTNQTSMYLCASSLRDTYTDTQYFGPGTRLTVL.